This TCR beta chain was recorded in a study of beta chain features in type 1 diabetes. Study results and caveats: Patients with Type 1 diabetes showed moderately but significantly shorter TCRB CDR3s in all four CD4+ subsets. The naive, central memory and Treg TCRB repertoires showed an apparent similarity that was greater among patients than among healthy donors.

The sequenced template was cDNA made from the entire isolated RNA. Assay used: immunoSEQ multiplex PCR; TCRdb lists only in-frame clones, some missing. In the table there are some 350,000 clones, about 13% of which are singletons. The V gene's germline CDR1 is MDHEN and CDR2 SYDVKM. The CDR3 consists of 13 residues. Trimming stripped 6 bases from V and 4 bases from J, with 10 bases between. Of note for this clone: The target antigen is unknown.

Averaging roughly 100 mL, one heparinised blood draw was given by each donor. Populations isolated by sorting all had purity greater than 95%. The chain employs TRBV28 and TRBJ1-5; no clear D gene. The clonotype comes from a woman aged 18-30 years with type 1 diabetes. The sequencing input was naive CD4+ T cells from blood. In DNA, the CDR3 is TGTGCCAGCAGCCCCAGTATTAATCAGCCCCAGCATTTT. It translates to CASSPSINQPQHF.